The clone carrying this TCR beta chain showed up just a few times. These data belong to a study of blood T cell repertoires in COVID-19. Across the study: The United States, Italy and Spain provided the acute and convalescent COVID-19 samples.

Original data processing: Estimation of nucleated cell counts was performed using reference gene primer amplification. TCRdb's copy holds only in-frame clones and misses some; the assay was immunoSEQ multiplex PCR. That table gives V, J and clone size, and the DNA gave D and trimming. The repertoire holds 98,000 or so clones, with 88% as singletons. CDR3 size: 14 residues. The trim removed 1 base at V and 3 bases at J, leaving 3 bases unmatched. Germline V gene lookup returns CDR1 SGHVS and CDR2 FQNEAQ. The sequenced sample consisted of peripheral blood. The chain links TRBV7-8 to TRBJ2-7, with 7 bases identical to TRBD2. This TCR was sampled from a human donor in a cohort sampled during active COVID-19. CDR3 DNA: TGTGCCAGCAGCTTAGTTGGGGGGGGCTACGAGCAGTACTTC. It codes for CASSLVGGGYEQYF.